This T cell receptor beta chain was retrieved from a study of T-cell reconstitution after alpha-beta-depleted transplantation in children. Study conclusions and caveats: T-cell numbers and diversity one year post-transplant derived largely from freshly generated T cells.

This clonotype was counted ten times or more. Antigen unknown. Library preparation (for TCRbeta) was performed with unique molecular identifiers. TCRdb reprocessed the PCR reads via MiXCR and lists one record per CDR3 protein. This sample has 500,000 to 650,000 distinct CDR3 sequences; 10% to 15% occur once, and the top ten carry about 2%. V trimming: 3 bases; J trimming: 3 bases; junction bases outside the gene matches: 9. This CDR3 has 16 residues. The sequence came from a male patient aged 10 to 17 who had a stem cell transplant for acute myeloid leukemia, so the T cells may come from the graft donor. The chain links TRBV12-3 or TRBV12-4 to TRBJ2-3; 7 nucleotides match TRBD2. The specimen comprised PBMCs, mostly from graft donor cells, sampled 360 days after TCRalphabeta/CD19-depleted stem cell transplant. The CDR3 protein is CASSFGEGGQTDTQYF. As DNA, the CDR3 is TGTGCCAGCAGTTTCGGGGAGGGCGGGCAGACAGATACGCAGTATTTT.